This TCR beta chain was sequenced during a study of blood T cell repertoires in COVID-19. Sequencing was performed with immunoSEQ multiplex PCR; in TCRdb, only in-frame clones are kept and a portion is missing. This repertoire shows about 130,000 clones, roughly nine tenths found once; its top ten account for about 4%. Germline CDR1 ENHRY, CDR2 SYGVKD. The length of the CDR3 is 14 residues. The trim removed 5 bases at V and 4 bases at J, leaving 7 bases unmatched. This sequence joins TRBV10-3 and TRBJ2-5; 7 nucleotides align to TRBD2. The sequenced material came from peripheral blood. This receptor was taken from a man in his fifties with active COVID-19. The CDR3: CAISPRGTTETQYF. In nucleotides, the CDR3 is TGTGCCATCAGTCCTAGAGGGACTACAGAGACCCAGTACTTC.